This T cell receptor (beta chain) derives from a study of T cells in Graves' hyperthyroidism and ophthalmopathy (dated 2019 in TCRdb). With respect to the entire study: Peripheral blood was sampled at the time of initial diagnosis, prior to any treatment. TCR Vbeta CDR3 sequencing of approximately 140 peripheral blood samples (approximately 44 ophthalmopathy, over 70 hyperthyroidism and 17 progressor patients) is reported in the paper. The study also compared thyroid tissue and blood T-cell repertoires from more than 5 Graves' hyperthyroidism patients. A discovery cohort of about 95 patients, roughly 45 with Graves' ophthalmopathy and approximately 60 with stable Graves' hyperthyroidism, was used to find distinguishing TCR V-J signatures. For training and testing, the approximately 92 patients in the discovery cohort were randomly divided in a 7:3 ratio. An independent validation cohort of fewer than 20 hyperthyroidism patients and over 15 patients who later progressed to ophthalmopathy tested prospective prediction of ophthalmopathy. Following sampling, methimazole starting at 30 mg daily was given to hyperthyroidism patients, and high-dose intravenous methylprednisolone was given to ophthalmopathy patients. Broad study findings and their caveats: During validation, the model predicted progression to ophthalmopathy a median of approximately six months ahead of onset, with almost 71% sensitivity and roughly 75% specificity. A model built on a 13 V-J signature distinguished ophthalmopathy from stable hyperthyroidism, reaching 85% to 90% sensitivity and about 81% specificity in cross-validation and 80%/75% in testing. Blood samples also contained most of the expanded thyroid clonotypes (frequency above 0.001), which suggests that blood repertoires may reflect thyroid immune responses. Sample size was not statistically predetermined, and investigators were not blinded to group allocation.

TCR beta CDR3 regions were amplified from RNA transcripts. The TCR CDR3 was subjected to a first round of RT-PCR using the HTBI primer set and the Qiagen OneStep RT-PCR kit. The libraries were constructed in a second round of multiplex PCR and then size-selected and purified. Libraries were sequenced paired-end with 100 bp reads on an Illumina HiSeq2000. In the paper's pipeline: SOAPnuke was used to process the raw data, with reads discarded if the reads contained adapters or uncalled bases, had a mean Phred below 15, or lacked an exact constant-primer or identifier match. High-quality paired reads were merged using COPE v1.2.5, and each unique nucleotide sequence was defined as a clonotype. Clonotypes were aligned to IMGT TRBV, TRBD and TRBJ reference segments using MiTCR v1.1. Only V-J combinations with frequency above 0.0001, covering 99% to 99.2% of repertoires, were analysed. The TCS score was defined as the ratio of F50 (clonal expansion) to E x V (chaos), calculated using BLOSUM62-based TCRdist between CDR3 peptides within each V-J. Welch's t-statistics and random forest reduced roughly 540 V-J features to roughly 13, which were used in a naive Bayes classifier (R e1071). TCRdb passed the public sequencing reads through fastp at Q25 and MiXCR, retaining productive beta sequences. Records with the same CDR3 protein are collapsed into one entry carrying the most frequent genes and DNA. The V and J calls shown here were made by TCRdb, not taken from the authors' results. The sample table shows under 500,000 distinct CDR3 sequences, and around an eighth are seen once. In total, the top ten clones hold around 27% of the sample.

In this sample, this clonotype turned up a few times. Its antigen is unknown. No much larger clone exists at a distance of one base, and base qualities are not known. Ophthalmopathy patients had moderately to severely active disease, with a Clinical Activity Score of 3 or more, a NOSPECS grade of 4 or more, and a disease duration of less than 3 months. The study excluded patients with uncontrolled infections, other autoimmune diseases, pregnancy or lactation. Diagnoses were established on the basis of clinical symptoms, serum thyroxine and TRAb, thyroid ultrasound, and orbital computed tomography. PBMCs were isolated from 7.5 to 10 ml of fresh peripheral blood by Ficoll-Paque density gradient centrifugation. Total RNA was extracted using Trizol reagent, and RNA quality was assessed on an Agilent 2100 Bioanalyzer. The CDR3 covers 15 residues, taking in both the cysteine and the phenylalanine. Solely the CDR3 DNA is kept, with 45 bases framed from the first base. Trimming removed 7 bases from V and 3 bases from J; the gene matches leave 6 bases unexplained.

The chain employs TRBV12-3 or TRBV12-4 and TRBJ2-7, with 13 bases matching TRBD2. The sequenced material came from blood. This clonotype originated in a middle-aged man with Graves' ophthalmopathy. The CDR3 amino acid sequence is: CASTLGLAGSYEQYF. The DNA reads TGTGCCAGCACCCTGGGACTAGCGGGAAGCTACGAGCAGTACTTC.